This T cell receptor beta chain was obtained from a study of OX40 agonist ivuxolimab in advanced cancers. This clone was detected once. TCRdb keeps only in-frame clones here, not all; method: immunoSEQ multiplex PCR. The sample shows 94,000 or so clones, about 84% of them seen only once. This CDR3 is built from 15 residues. From germline, CDR1 is SGHRS and CDR2 YFSETQ. Trimming took 1 base from V and 0 from J, leaving 11 bases between them. This TCR was sampled from an adult with an advanced solid tumor such as melanoma, head and neck, liver or kidney cancer. This chain uses TRBV5-1 with TRBJ2-7, with D hard to call. The sequencing here drew on CD4+ or CD8+ T cells sorted from blood, taken in a trial of the OX40 agonist ivuxolimab. CDR3 coding DNA: TGCGCCAGCAGCTTGCCTAGGGCTTCCTCCTACGAGCAGTACTTC. As protein: CASSLPRASSYEQYF.